This record concerns one T cell receptor (beta chain) sequence. The antigen it binds to is not known. It has no much larger one-base neighbor in the sample; base qualities were not kept. The source of the sample is a study of blood T cell repertoires in COVID-19 (dated by TCRdb to about 2020). For the study in its entirety: Samples covering the acute and convalescent phases of COVID-19 were provided by collaborators in the United States, Italy and Spain. Where available, HLA class I and class II types were obtained from metadata supplied by the sample provider rather than from assay-based typing. Sample metadata almost always included a de-identified subject ID, COVID-19 status, age in years and sex. The samples were drawn from two sources: the first 160 participants of the ongoing ImmuneRACE study, and 1,200 or so subjects contributed by 6 global collaborators. The material from the prospective study consisted of cDNA or gDNA derived from T cells, B-cell-depleted T cells, or PBMCs. Subjects who had been exposed to COVID-19, were actively infected with it, or had recovered from it provided the deeply sampled blood TCRbeta repertoires that made up the dataset. The repertoires were released in a freely available public database meant as a resource for research on the immune response to SARS-CoV-2.

Its CDR3 holds 13 amino acids, cysteine through phenylalanine. The kept DNA is CDR3 alone, 39 bases in frame from the first base. The germline V gene yields SGHAT for CDR1 and FQNNGV for CDR2. For this chain, trimming is 6 bases at the V end and 6 bases at the J end, and the number of junction bases without a gene match is 6. General study outcomes and caveats: The quantity of clinical and demographic metadata differed by source and by participant and was supplied without curation.

The immunoSEQ Assay, a bias-controlled multiplex PCR, was used to amplify TCRbeta CDR3 regions from genomic DNA. Turning to the authors' computational methods: The number of nucleated cells in each sample was estimated from the amplification of reference gene primers within the assay. Sequence reads were collapsed and filtered to measure the absolute abundance of every unique TCRbeta CDR3 rearrangement. For each sample, productive Simpson clonality was calculated as the square root of Simpson's diversity index across productive rearrangements. TCRdb obtained this table from immuneACCESS and retained in-frame rearrangements with V and J assigned. These tables miss some clones; where compared with another copy, unresolved V genes account for less than half of the shortfall, and the remainder is unexplained. The DNA gave D and trimming, while V, J and clone size come from that table. This sample has 9,000 to 10,000 clones in its table, and around 76% of those were observed once. The ten most abundant clones make up 30% to 45% of the sample.

Each collaborating institution followed its own protocols to collect whole blood in K2EDTA tubes. Collaborator samples were shipped for TCRbeta analysis as frozen whole blood, isolated PBMCs, or DNA extracted from either sample type. The receptor chain draws on TRBV11-2 and TRBJ1-1; a stretch of 8 junction bases matches TRBD1. Sequenced: peripheral blood. The receptor comes from a human donor in a cohort sampled during active COVID-19. The DNA sequence is as follows: TGTGCCAGCAGTCCGGACAGGGCCGCTGAAGCTTTCTTT. This yields the protein CASSPDRAAEAFF.